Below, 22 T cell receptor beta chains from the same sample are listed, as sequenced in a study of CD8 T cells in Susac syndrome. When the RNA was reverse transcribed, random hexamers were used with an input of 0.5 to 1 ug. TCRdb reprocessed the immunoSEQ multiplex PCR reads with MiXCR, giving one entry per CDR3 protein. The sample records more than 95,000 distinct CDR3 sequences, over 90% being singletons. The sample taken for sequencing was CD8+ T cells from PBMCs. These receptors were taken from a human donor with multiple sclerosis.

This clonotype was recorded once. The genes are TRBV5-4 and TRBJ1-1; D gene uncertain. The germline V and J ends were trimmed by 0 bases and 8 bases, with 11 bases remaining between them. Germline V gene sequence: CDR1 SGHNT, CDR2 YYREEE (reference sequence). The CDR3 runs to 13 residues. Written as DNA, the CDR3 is TGTGCCAGCAGCTTGGGACCAAGAGAAGAAGCTTTCTTT. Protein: CASSLGPREEAFF.

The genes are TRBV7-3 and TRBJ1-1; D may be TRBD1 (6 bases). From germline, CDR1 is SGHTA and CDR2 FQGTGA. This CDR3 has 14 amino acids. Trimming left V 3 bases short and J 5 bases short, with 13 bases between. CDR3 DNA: TGTGCCAGCAGCTTGGAGGGGGGTGATACTGAAGCTTTCTTT. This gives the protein CASSLEGGDTEAFF.

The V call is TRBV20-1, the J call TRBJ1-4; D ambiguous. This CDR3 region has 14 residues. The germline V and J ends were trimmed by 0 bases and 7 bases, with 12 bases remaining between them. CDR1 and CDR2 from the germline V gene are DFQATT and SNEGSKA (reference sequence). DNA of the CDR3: TGCAGTGCTAGAGAGAGGGAAACCGGTGAAAAACTGTTTTTT. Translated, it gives CSARERETGEKLFF.

The CDR3, as DNA: TGTGCCAGCAGCGCGGGACAGGGAGGCTACAATGAGCAGTTCTTC. Its translation: CASSAGQGGYNEQFF. The chain links TRBV6-4 to TRBJ2-1, with 9 bases fitting TRBD1. The CDR3 covers 15 residues. With 6 bases clipped from V and 3 bases from J, the junction kept 6 bases outside the gene matches. Per germline, CDR1 MRHNA and CDR2 SNTAGT.

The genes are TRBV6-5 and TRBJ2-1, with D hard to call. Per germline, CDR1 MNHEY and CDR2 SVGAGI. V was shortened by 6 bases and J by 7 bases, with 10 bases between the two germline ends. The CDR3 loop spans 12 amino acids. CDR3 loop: CASRFGPNEQFF. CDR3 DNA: TGTGCCAGCAGGTTCGGACCGAATGAGCAGTTCTTC.

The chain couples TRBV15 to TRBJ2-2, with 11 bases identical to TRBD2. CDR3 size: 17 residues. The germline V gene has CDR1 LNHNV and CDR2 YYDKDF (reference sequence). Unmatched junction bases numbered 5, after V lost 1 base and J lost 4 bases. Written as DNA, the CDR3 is TGTGCCACCAGCAGAGGCCTAGCGGGGGGAGGCACCGGGGAGCTGTTTTTT. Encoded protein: CATSRGLAGGGTGELFF.

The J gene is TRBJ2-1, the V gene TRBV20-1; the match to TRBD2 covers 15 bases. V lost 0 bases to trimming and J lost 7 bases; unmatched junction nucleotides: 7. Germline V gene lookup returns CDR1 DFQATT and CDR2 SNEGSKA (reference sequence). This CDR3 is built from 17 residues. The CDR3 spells CSARELGLAGGENEQFF. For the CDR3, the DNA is TGCAGTGCTAGAGAATTGGGACTAGCGGGAGGTGAGAATGAGCAGTTCTTC.

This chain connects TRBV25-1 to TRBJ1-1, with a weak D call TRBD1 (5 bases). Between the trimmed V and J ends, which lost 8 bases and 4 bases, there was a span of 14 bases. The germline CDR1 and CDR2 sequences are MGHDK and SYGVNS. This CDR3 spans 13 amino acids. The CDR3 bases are TGTGCCAGCTTCCCGGGGCTTGGCACTGAAGCTTTCTTT. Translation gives CASFPGLGTEAFF.

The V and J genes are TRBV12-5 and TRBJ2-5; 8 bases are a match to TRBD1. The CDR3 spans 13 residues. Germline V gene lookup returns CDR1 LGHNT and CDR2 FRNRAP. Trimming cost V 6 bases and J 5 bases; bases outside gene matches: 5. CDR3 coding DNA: TGTGCTAGTGGCCAGACAGGGGCGGAGACCCAGTACTTC. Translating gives CASGQTGAETQYF.

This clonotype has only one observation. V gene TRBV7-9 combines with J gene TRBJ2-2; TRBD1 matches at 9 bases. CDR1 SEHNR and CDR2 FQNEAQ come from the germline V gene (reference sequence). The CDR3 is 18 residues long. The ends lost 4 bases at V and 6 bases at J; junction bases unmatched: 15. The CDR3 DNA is TGTGCCAGCAGCTCCCCTGAGGCCGGGACAGGGATCCCCGGGGAGCTGTTTTTT. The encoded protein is CASSSPEAGTGIPGELFF.

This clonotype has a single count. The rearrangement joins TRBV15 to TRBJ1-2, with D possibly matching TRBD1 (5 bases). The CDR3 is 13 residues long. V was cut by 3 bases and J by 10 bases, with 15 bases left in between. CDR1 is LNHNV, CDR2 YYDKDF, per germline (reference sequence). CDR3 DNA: TGTGCCACCAGCAGTTACAGGTGGGATGACTACACCTTC. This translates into CATSSYRWDDYTF.

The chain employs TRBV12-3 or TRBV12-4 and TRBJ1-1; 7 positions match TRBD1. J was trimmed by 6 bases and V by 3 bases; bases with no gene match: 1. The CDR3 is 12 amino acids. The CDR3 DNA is TGTGCCAGCAGTTTCAGGGGGTCTGAAGCTTTCTTT. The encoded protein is CASSFRGSEAFF.

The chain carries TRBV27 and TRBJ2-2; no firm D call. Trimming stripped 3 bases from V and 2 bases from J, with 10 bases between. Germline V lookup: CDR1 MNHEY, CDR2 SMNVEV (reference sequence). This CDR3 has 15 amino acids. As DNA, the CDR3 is TGTGCCAGCAGTTTGAGAGTTTCCAACACCGGGGAGCTGTTTTTT. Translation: CASSLRVSNTGELFF.

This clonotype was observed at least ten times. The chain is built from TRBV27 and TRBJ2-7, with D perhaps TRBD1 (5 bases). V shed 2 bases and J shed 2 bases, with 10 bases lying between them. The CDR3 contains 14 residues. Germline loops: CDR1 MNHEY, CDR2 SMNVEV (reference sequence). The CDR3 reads CASSLGTGPYEQYF. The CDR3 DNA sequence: TGTGCCAGCAGTTTAGGAACAGGCCCCTACGAGCAGTACTTC.

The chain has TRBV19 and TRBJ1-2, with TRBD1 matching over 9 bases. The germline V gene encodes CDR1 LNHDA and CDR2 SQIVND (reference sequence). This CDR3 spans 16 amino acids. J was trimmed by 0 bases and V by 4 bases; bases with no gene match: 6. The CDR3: CASSTGQGQANYGYTF. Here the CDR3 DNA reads TGTGCCAGTAGTACCGGACAGGGGCAAGCTAACTATGGCTACACCTTC. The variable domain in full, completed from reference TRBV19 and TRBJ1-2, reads DGGITQSPKYLFRKEGQNVTLSCEQNLNHDAMYWYRQDPGQGLRLIYYSQIVNDFQKGDIAEGYSVSREKKESFPLTVTSAQKNPTAFYLCASSTGQGQANYGYTFGSGTRLTVV.

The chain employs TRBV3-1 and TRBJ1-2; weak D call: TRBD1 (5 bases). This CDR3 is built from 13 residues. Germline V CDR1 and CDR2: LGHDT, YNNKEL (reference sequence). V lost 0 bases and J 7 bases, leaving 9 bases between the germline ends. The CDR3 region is CASSQDARGGYTF. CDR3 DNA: TGTGCCAGCAGCCAAGACGCAAGGGGTGGCTACACCTTC.

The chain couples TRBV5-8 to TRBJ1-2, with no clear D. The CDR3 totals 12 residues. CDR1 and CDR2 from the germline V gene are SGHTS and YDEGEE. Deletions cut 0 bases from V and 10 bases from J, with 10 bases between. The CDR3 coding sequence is TGTGCCAGCAGCTTGGGGAGAATGGACTACACCTTC. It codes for CASSLGRMDYTF.

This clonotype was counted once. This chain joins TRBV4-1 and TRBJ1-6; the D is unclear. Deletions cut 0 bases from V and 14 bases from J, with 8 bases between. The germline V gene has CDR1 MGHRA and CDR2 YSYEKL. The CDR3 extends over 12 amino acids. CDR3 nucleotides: TGCGCCAGCAGCCAAGAAAGTTTGGCCCTCCACTTT. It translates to CASSQESLALHF.

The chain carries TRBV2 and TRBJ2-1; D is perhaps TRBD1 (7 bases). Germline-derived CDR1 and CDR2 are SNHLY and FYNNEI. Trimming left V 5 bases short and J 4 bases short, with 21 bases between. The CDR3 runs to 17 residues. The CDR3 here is CASSPPGGTYRYNEQFF. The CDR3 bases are TGTGCCAGCAGTCCCCCAGGGGGGACTTACAGATACAATGAGCAGTTCTTC.

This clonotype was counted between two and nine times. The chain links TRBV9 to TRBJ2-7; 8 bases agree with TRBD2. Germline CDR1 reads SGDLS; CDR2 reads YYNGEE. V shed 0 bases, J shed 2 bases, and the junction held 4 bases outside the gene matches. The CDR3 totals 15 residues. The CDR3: CASSVASGGTYEQYF. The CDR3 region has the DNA TGTGCCAGCAGCGTAGCGAGCGGGGGAACCTACGAGCAGTACTTC.

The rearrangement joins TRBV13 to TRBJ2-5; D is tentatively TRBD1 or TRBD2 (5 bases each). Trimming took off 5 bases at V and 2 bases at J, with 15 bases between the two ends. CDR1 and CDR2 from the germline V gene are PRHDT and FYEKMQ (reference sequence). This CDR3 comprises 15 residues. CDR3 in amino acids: CASSPAWGIQETQYF. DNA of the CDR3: TGTGCCAGCAGCCCGGCTTGGGGGATACAAGAGACCCAGTACTTC.

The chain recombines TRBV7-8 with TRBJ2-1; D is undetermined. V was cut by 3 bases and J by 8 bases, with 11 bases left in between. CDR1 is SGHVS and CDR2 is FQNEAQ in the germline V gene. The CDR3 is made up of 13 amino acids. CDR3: CASSFGRRDEQFF. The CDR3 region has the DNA TGTGCCAGCAGCTTTGGTCGGCGAGATGAGCAGTTCTTC.